One sample yielded the 2 T cell receptor beta chains listed below, sequenced in a study of CDR3 diversity in severe acne. TCRdb reprocessed the PCR reads with MiXCR, giving one entry per CDR3 protein. The repertoire holds more than 85,000 distinct CDR3 sequences, with about half as singletons. The sequencing sample was made of blood. These TCRs come from a male donor with acne.

This clonotype showed up just once. This sequence joins TRBV19 and TRBJ2-1; TRBD1 agrees at 10 bases. J was trimmed by 6 bases and V by 6 bases; bases with no gene match: 11. Germline V gives CDR1 LNHDA, CDR2 SQIVND (reference sequence). The CDR3 length is 16 residues. The CDR3 region is CASRRGRQGAFNEQFF. CDR3 DNA sequence: TGTGCCAGTAGGCGGGGCCGACAGGGGGCCTTCAATGAGCAGTTCTTC. The full variable domain, completed using reference TRBV19 and TRBJ2-1, is DGGITQSPKYLFRKEGQNVTLSCEQNLNHDAMYWYRQDPGQGLRLIYYSQIVNDFQKGDIAEGYSVSREKKESFPLTVTSAQKNPTAFYLCASRRGRQGAFNEQFFGPGTRLTVL.

J is TRBJ2-2 and V is TRBV24-1; the match to TRBD1 covers 8 bases. Unmatched junction bases numbered 9, after V lost 6 bases and J lost 1 base. Germline V CDR1 and CDR2: KGHDR, SFDVKD. The CDR3 spans 17 residues. The CDR3 DNA is TGTGCCACCAGTCACCCGGCCGGACAGGGGAACACCGGGGAGCTGTTTTTT. Encoded protein: CATSHPAGQGNTGELFF.